The clone carrying this TCR beta chain was observed at least ten times. The germline V gene has CDR1 SGHTA and CDR2 FQGNSA. V lost 1 base and J lost 5, with 12 bases in between. The CDR3 spans 14 residues. This record belongs to a study of CD8 T cells in ankylosing spondylitis. MiXCR was run by TCRdb on the 5' RACE reads, yielding one entry per CDR3 protein. The sample has some 120,000 distinct CDR3 sequences; roughly an eighth are singletons. Sequenced sample: blood, either unsorted or a sorted T cell fraction (not recorded which). The receptor was derived from a female donor with ankylosing spondylitis or in good health (not recorded which). The V gene is TRBV7-2, the J gene TRBJ2-7; D is uncertain. CDR3 DNA sequence: TGTGCCAGCAGCTTAGGGGCTGGTTCAGACGAGCAGTACTTC. Its translation: CASSLGAGSDEQYF.